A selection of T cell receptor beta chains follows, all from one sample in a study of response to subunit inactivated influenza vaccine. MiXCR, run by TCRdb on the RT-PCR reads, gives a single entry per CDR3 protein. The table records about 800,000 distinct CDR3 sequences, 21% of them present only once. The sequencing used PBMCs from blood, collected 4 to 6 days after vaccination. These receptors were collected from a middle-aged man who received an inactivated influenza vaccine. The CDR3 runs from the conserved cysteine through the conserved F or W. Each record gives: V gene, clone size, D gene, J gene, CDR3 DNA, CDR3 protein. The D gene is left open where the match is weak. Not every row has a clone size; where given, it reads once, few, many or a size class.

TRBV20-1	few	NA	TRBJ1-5	TGCAGTGCTAGATCAGGGTTGGGTCAGCCCCAGCATTTT	CSARSGLGQPQHF
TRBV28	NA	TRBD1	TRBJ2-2	TGTGCCAGCAGTAGAGGACAGGGGGCAACCGGGGAGCTGTTTTTT	CASSRGQGATGELFF
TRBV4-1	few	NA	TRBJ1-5	TGCGCCAGCAGTCGCCAGTTTAATCAGCCCCAGCATTTT	CASSRQFNQPQHF
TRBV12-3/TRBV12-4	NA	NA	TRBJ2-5	TGTGCCAGCAGTTCGACAGGGCGGGGGACCCAGTACTTC	CASSSTGRGTQYF
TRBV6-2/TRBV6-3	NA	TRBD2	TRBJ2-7	TGTGCCAGCAGCCAGGGACTACACCACGAGCAGTACTTC	CASSQGLHHEQYF
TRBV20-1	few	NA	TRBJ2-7	TGCAGTGCTAGAGCCCGCGTTGAACAAACCTACGAGCAGTACTTC	CSARARVEQTYEQYF
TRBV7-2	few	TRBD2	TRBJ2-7	TGTGCCAGCAGCTTAGAAGGACTAGCGGGAGGTGTCGAGCAGTACTTC	CASSLEGLAGGVEQYF
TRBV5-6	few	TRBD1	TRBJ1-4	TGTGCCAGCAGCTTCGGGACAGGGGTCGAAAAACTGTTTTTT	CASSFGTGVEKLFF
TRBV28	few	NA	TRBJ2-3	TGTGCCAGCAGTCCCCGGGACGGACCAGATACGCAGTATTTT	CASSPRDGPDTQYF
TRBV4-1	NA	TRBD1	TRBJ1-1	TGCGCCAGCAGCCAAGATTGGGACAGGGGTTTGAACACTGAAGCTTTCTTT	CASSQDWDRGLNTEAFF
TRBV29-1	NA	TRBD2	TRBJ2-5	TGCAGCGTGGGGCAGGGTAGCGGGGGAAAAGAGACCCAGTACTTC	CSVGQGSGGKETQYF
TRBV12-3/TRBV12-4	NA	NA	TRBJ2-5	TGTGCCAGCAGTTTAAGACTAGTTACTGAGACCCAGTACTTC	CASSLRLVTETQYF
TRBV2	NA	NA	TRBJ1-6	TGTGCCAGCAGGGGGGGTTCCGCACCCCTCCACTTT	CASRGGSAPLHF
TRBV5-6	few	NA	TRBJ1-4	TGTGCCAGCAGCCTCGGACCGGCTAATGAAAAACTGTTTTTT	CASSLGPANEKLFF
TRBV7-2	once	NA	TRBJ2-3	TGTGCCAGCAGCTTAGCGTTGGTTTCAGATACGCAGTATTTT	CASSLALVSDTQYF
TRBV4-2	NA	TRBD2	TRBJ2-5	TGTGCCAGCAGCCAAGCGGGACTAAAGAAAGAGACCCAGTACTTC	CASSQAGLKKETQYF
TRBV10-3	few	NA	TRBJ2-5	TGTGCCTCCCGCTCGGCGGGCGCGGAGACCCAGTACTTC	CASRSAGAETQYF
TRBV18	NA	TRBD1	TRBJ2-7	TGTGCCAGCTCACGCTCCCGGACAGGGTTCGAGCAGTACTTC	CASSRSRTGFEQYF
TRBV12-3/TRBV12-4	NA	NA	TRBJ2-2	TGTGCCAGCAGGCTTCAGGGGGGAAACACCGGGGAGCTGTTTTTT	CASRLQGGNTGELFF
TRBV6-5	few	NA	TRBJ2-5	TGTGCCACGAGTACCCAACAAGAGACCCAGTACTTC	CATSTQQETQYF
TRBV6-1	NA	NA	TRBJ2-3	TGTGCCAGCCGACCCCTTTGGACAGATCGCACAGATACGCAGTATTTT	CASRPLWTDRTDTQYF
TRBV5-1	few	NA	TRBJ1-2	TGCGCCAGCAGCTTGGCCCCCGGGTCTATTGGCTACACCTTC	CASSLAPGSIGYTF
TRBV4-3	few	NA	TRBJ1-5	TGCGCCAGCAGCCAAGATCGGAGCATGACCAATCAGCCCCAGCATTTT	CASSQDRSMTNQPQHF
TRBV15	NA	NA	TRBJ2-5	TGTGCCACCAGCAGAGATAATCGGGGAGAGACCCAGTACTTC	CATSRDNRGETQYF
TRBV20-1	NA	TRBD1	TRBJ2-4	TGCAGTGCTAAACCATACGACAGGGCGGGAGCCAAAAACATTCAGTACTTC	CSAKPYDRAGAKNIQYF
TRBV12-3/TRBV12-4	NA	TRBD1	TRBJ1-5	TGTGCCAGCAGGGGGACAGTGAATCAGCCCCAGCATTTT	CASRGTVNQPQHF
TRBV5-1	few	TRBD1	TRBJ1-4	TGCGCCAGCAGCCCATGGACAGGGGAAAAACTGTTTTTT	CASSPWTGEKLFF
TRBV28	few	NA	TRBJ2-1	TGTGCCAGCAGTTTTTTCGACAGTTCCTACAATGAGCAGTTCTTC	CASSFFDSSYNEQFF
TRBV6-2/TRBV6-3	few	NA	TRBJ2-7	TGTGCCAGCAGTTACTCGCTAGGGCGACACGAGCAGTACTTC	CASSYSLGRHEQYF
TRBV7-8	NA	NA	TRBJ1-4	TGTGCCAGCAGCCCGTTGGCGGCTGGTGGAAAACTGTTTTTT	CASSPLAAGGKLFF
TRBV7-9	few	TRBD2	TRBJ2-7	TGTGCCAGCACCCCATGGCGGGAGGTAAACGAGCAGTACTTC	CASTPWREVNEQYF
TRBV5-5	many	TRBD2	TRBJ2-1	TGTGCCAGCAGCTTGGAAGGGACTAGCGGCTACAATGAGCAGTTCTTC	CASSLEGTSGYNEQFF
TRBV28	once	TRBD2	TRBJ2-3	TGTGCCAGCAGTTTCCTTAGCGGGGCTAGCACAGATACGCAGTATTTT	CASSFLSGASTDTQYF
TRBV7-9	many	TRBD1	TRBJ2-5	TGTGCCAGCAGTTCCGGGACAGCTGTCCCGACCCAGTACTTC	CASSSGTAVPTQYF